This is a list of T cell receptor beta chains from one sample in a study of T cell changes during pregnancy in multiple sclerosis. This table comes from immunoSEQ multiplex PCR, and its TCRdb copy is limited to in-frame clones, with some not included. This table has about 77,000 clones, over 75% appearing once. Source: peripheral blood, taken before pregnancy. These receptors all come from a female donor with multiple sclerosis, enrolled in a pregnancy study. Both conserved end residues are part of each CDR3. D genes are given only for firm matches. Rows may omit the clone size; those that give it use once, few, many or a size class.

V	D	J	size	CDR3	DNA
TRBV2	.	TRBJ2-7	.	CASSASGRGYEQYF	TGTGCCAGCAGTGCGTCCGGCAGGGGTTACGAGCAGTACTTC
TRBV5-1	.	TRBJ1-5	.	CASSLVPGSNQPQHF	TGCGCCAGCAGCTTGGTGCCCGGGAGCAATCAGCCCCAGCATTTT
TRBV30	TRBD1	TRBJ1-2	.	CAWVSGQLYGYTF	TGTGCCTGGGTCTCGGGACAGCTCTATGGCTACACCTTC
TRBV4-3	TRBD1	TRBJ2-7	.	CASSRGWTGGNHYEQYF	TGCGCCAGCAGCCGTGGATGGACAGGGGGTAATCACTACGAGCAGTACTTC
TRBV25-1	.	TRBJ2-7	.	CASSRGQSYEQYF	TGTGCCAGCAGCCGCGGACAGTCCTACGAGCAGTACTTC
TRBV7-9	.	TRBJ2-5	.	CASSLVPGGHETQYF	TGTGCCAGCAGCTTAGTACCCGGGGGGCACGAGACCCAGTACTTC
TRBV6-6	TRBD1	TRBJ1-6	once	CASSYSGQYNSPLHF	TGTGCCAGCAGTTACTCGGGACAGTATAATTCACCCCTCCACTTT
TRBV30	.	TRBJ2-7	.	CAWRYGQGDADEQYF	TGTGCCTGGAGATATGGGCAAGGGGATGCGGACGAGCAGTACTTC
TRBV5-5	.	TRBJ2-7	.	CASSSRTGGYEQYF	TGTGCCAGCAGCTCCCGAACAGGCGGCTACGAGCAGTACTTC
TRBV5-1	.	TRBJ1-1	.	CASSLVNTGSPGGTEAFF	TGCGCCAGCAGCTTGGTAAACACCGGGTCCCCAGGAGGCACTGAAGCTTTCTTT